This TCR beta chain was profiled in a study of T cell changes during pregnancy in multiple sclerosis. TCRdb keeps only in-frame clones here, not all; method: immunoSEQ multiplex PCR. The sample carries about 36,000 clones, more than 85% recorded once. CDR3 length: 14 amino acids. Germline trimming cut 5 bases from V and 4 bases from J; bases unmatched to any gene: 6. The V and J genes are TRBV5-3 and TRBJ2-7, with TRBD1 matching over 10 bases. TRBV5-3 belongs to the ORF category, with a function that is uncertain. Sequenced here: CD4+ T cells from peripheral blood mononuclear cells, sampled in the third trimester of pregnancy. The TCR comes from a female donor in good health, enrolled as a control in a pregnancy study. CDR3 protein: CARRRQGALYEQYF. The CDR3 DNA reads as TGTGCCAGAAGAAGACAGGGGGCGTTATACGAGCAGTACTTC.